What follows are 28 T cell receptor beta chains derived from one specimen sequenced in a study of Graves' ophthalmopathy and Graves' hyperthyroidism. The TCR beta CDR3 regions underwent amplification from RNA transcripts. HTBI-primed first-round RT-PCR preceded second-round multiplex PCR. TCRdb re-called the multiplex PCR reads with MiXCR, one entry per CDR3 protein. The top ten hold about 4.6% of the sample, which has roughly 600,000 distinct CDR3 sequences, approximately 35% seen once. What was sequenced was peripheral blood or thyroid tissue (not recorded which). These receptors were collected from an adult man with Graves' hyperthyroidism.

Comment on this clonotype: Possible read error: a much larger clone is one base away. The chain carries TRBV14 and TRBJ2-2, with D possibly TRBD2 on 6 matching bases. Germline V lookup: CDR1 SGHDN, CDR2 FVKESK. CDR3 length equals 17 residues. The CDR3 reads CASSQVGDPANTGGLFF. The CDR3 DNA reads as TGTGCCAGCAGCCAAGTTGGAGACCCTGCGAACACCGGGGGGCTGTTTTTT.

This clonotype has a handful of counts. The chain joins TRBV9 to TRBJ1-3, with D uncertain. V was clipped by 3 bases and J by 0 bases, with 1 base between them. The CDR3 loop spans 12 amino acids. Germline V gene lookup returns CDR1 SGDLS and CDR2 YYNGEE. CDR3 region: CASSASGNTIYF. CDR3 DNA sequence: TGTGCCAGCAGCGCCTCTGGAAACACCATATATTTT.

This clonotype came up many times. The chain employs TRBV5-8 and TRBJ2-2, with D uncertain. Trimming left V 0 bases short and J 2 bases short, with 8 bases between. The germline gives CDR1 SGHTS, CDR2 YDEGEE. The CDR3 is 15 amino acids. In nucleotides, the CDR3 is TGTGCCAGCAGCTTGGTTATGGGTAACACCGGGGAGCTGTTTTTT. Encoded protein: CASSLVMGNTGELFF.

This clonotype was counted only a few times. The rearrangement links TRBV15 to TRBJ2-3, with 7 bases lining up with TRBD1. The CDR3 covers 15 residues. Germline assignment: CDR1 LNHNV and CDR2 YYDKDF (reference sequence). Unmatched junction bases numbered 6, after V lost 4 bases and J lost 2 bases. The CDR3 DNA sequence: TGTGCCACCAGCAAGGCCAGGGGGTACACAGATACGCAGTATTTT. Translating gives CATSKARGYTDTQYF.

Notes on this clonotype: It is likely a read error, because the conserved phenylalanine at the end of the CDR3 is missing. The chain uses TRBV10-3 and TRBJ2-7; D gene ambiguous. The CDR3 spans 14 residues. Looked up from germline, CDR1 is ENHRY and CDR2 is SYGVKD. CDR3 sequence reads: CASSLSSGDYEQYL. CDR3 bases: TGTGCCAGCAGTTTATCTTCAGGAGACTACGAGCAGTACCTC.

Concerning this clonotype: An end of the junction differs from the germline gene, which may be a read error. The chain uses TRBV10-3 and TRBJ1-1; no clear D. CDR3 length equals 13 residues. In germline, CDR1 is ENHRY, CDR2 SYGVKD. The DNA for the CDR3 is TGTGCCAGCAGTTGCTCGGGGAATCCTGAAGCTTTCTTT. Amino acids: CASSCSGNPEAFF.

This clonotype was recorded many times. The V and J genes are TRBV7-8 and TRBJ2-2; 8 nucleotides agree with TRBD1. This CDR3 has 15 amino acids. Unmatched junction bases numbered 7, after V lost 4 bases and J lost 6 bases. CDR1 is SGHVS, CDR2 FQNEAQ, per germline. The CDR3, as DNA: TGTGCCAGCAGCTCCCGACAGGGGTCATCCGGGGAGCTGTTTTTT. It translates to CASSSRQGSSGELFF.

This clonotype was detected many times. The chain combines TRBV29-1 with TRBJ1-2, with D perhaps TRBD1 (6 bases). CDR1 and CDR2 (germline): SQVTM, ANQGSEA. V lost 7 bases and J 2 bases, leaving 11 bases between the germline ends. This CDR3 contains 12 residues. The DNA for the CDR3 is TGCAGCGCCTCGACAGGAAACTATGGCTACACCTTC. It codes for CSASTGNYGYTF.

There are many counts of this clonotype. The rearrangement links TRBV11-2 to TRBJ1-4; weak D call: TRBD1 (5 bases). This CDR3 has 16 residues. V was clipped by 1 base and J by 8 bases, with 17 bases between them. CDR1 and CDR2 (germline): SGHAT, FQNNGV. CDR3: CASSLGTGTTGEKLFF. CDR3 sequence (DNA): TGTGCCAGCAGCTTAGGAACCGGGACCACCGGCGAAAAACTGTTTTTT.

This clonotype was counted at least ten times. The rearrangement links TRBV12-3 or TRBV12-4 to TRBJ1-1; tentatively, D is TRBD1 (6 bases). V was trimmed by 7 bases and J by 1 base, leaving 16 bases between them. The CDR3 consists of 15 residues. The DNA of the CDR3 is TGTGCCAGCACCTACCCATCCAGGGGGAACACTGAAGCTTTCTTT. This codes for CASTYPSRGNTEAFF.

In this sample, this clonotype turned up many times. The CDR3 reads CASSVAPPGRGQETQYF. The CDR3 DNA sequence: TGTGCCAGCAGCGTAGCCCCCCCGGGTAGGGGTCAAGAGACCCAGTACTTC. The chain employs TRBV9 and TRBJ2-5; perhaps TRBD1 as D (5 bases). Trimming left V 0 bases short and J 2 bases short, with 17 bases between. The CDR3 spans 17 residues. The germline V gene has CDR1 SGDLS and CDR2 YYNGEE.

V and J are TRBV7-6 and TRBJ2-7, with 12 bases lining up with TRBD2. The CDR3 extends over 18 amino acids. Losses at the gene ends were 5 bases for V and 2 bases for J; bases not matched to a gene: 13. CDR1 is SGHVS and CDR2 is FNYEAQ in the germline V gene. The CDR3 DNA reads TGTGCCAGCAGCGCCCGTAGCCAAACTAGCGGGGGGCCCTACGAGCAGTACTTC. Translation gives CASSARSQTSGGPYEQYF.

The V and J genes are TRBV19 and TRBJ2-7, with D perhaps TRBD1 or TRBD2 (5 bases each). This CDR3 region has 15 residues. Germline V gene data show CDR1 as LNHDA and CDR2 as SQIVND (reference sequence). Trimming removed 2 bases at V and 4 bases at J, with 15 bases between. The CDR3 nucleotides are TGTGCCAGTAGTATACAGGGACGAAAGGGATACGAGCAGTACTTC. This gives the protein CASSIQGRKGYEQYF.

This clonotype was detected many times. The rearrangement uses TRBV12-3 or TRBV12-4 and TRBJ1-5; 9 nucleotides line up with TRBD1. V dropped 6 bases and J dropped 4; count of bases not matched to a gene: 4. CDR3 length equals 14 residues. The CDR3 here is CASRKGQGNQPQHF. The CDR3 nucleotides read TGTGCCAGCAGAAAGGGACAGGGTAATCAGCCCCAGCATTTT.

V is TRBV12-3 or TRBV12-4 and J is TRBJ2-5; 10 positions match TRBD1. This CDR3 has 15 amino acids. V dropped 6 bases and J dropped 4; count of bases not matched to a gene: 8. The CDR3: CASSLRTGGSETQYF. The CDR3 DNA reads as TGTGCCAGCAGCTTACGGACAGGGGGTTCAGAGACCCAGTACTTC.

Details on this clonotype: The CDR3 does not end in the conserved phenylalanine or tryptophan, so this is likely a read error. The chain joins TRBV2 to TRBJ1-2; 8 positions agree with TRBD1. The ends lost 6 bases at V and 7 bases at J; junction bases unmatched: 10. This CDR3 has 14 amino acids. Looked up from germline, CDR1 is SNHLY and CDR2 is FYNNEI. The CDR3 bases are TGTGCCAGCAGACCCGGGACAGGCAGTGGTGGCTACACCATC. Its protein product is CASRPGTGSGGYTI.

This clonotype was detected many times. V usage is TRBV9 and J usage is TRBJ1-2; D unclear. Germline CDR1 and CDR2: SGDLS and YYNGEE. The CDR3 extends over 13 amino acids. V lost 3 bases and J 8 bases, leaving 14 bases between the germline ends. DNA for the CDR3: TGTGCCAGCAGCGCCTCAGGCACCGGGGGCTACACCTTC. Translated: CASSASGTGGYTF.

This clonotype was observed at least ten times. The genes are TRBV20-1 and TRBJ1-1; D remains unclear. V lost 5 bases to trimming and J lost 8 bases, with 12 bases between them. This CDR3 has 11 residues. The V gene's germline CDR1 is DFQATT and CDR2 SNEGSKA (reference sequence). For the CDR3, the DNA is TGCAGTGCTGTAAAGTCGGCGGAAGCTTTCTTT. It yields the protein CSAVKSAEAFF.

There are many counts of this clonotype. The V gene is TRBV7-2, the J gene TRBJ1-2, with D possibly matching TRBD1 (5 bases). Germline V gene data show CDR1 as SGHTA and CDR2 as FQGNSA. There are 14 residues in the CDR3. The V end lost 5 bases, the J end lost 2 bases, and 12 bases lay between the germline ends. The CDR3 DNA sequence: TGTGCCAGCAGCCCAAGACAGATAAACTATGGCTACACCTTC. Protein product: CASSPRQINYGYTF. The full variable domain, its missing parts supplied by reference TRBV7-2 and TRBJ1-2, is GAGVSQSPSNKVTEKGKDVELRCDPISGHTALYWYRQSLGQGLEFLIYFQGNSAPDKSGLPSDRFSAERTGGSVSTLTIQRTQQEDSAVYLCASSPRQINYGYTFGSGTRLTVV.

This clonotype was seen ten or more times. The V call is TRBV7-9, the J call TRBJ1-3, with 10 bases that match TRBD1. This CDR3 has 15 residues. Germline V gene lookup returns CDR1 SEHNR and CDR2 FQNEAQ (reference sequence). The V segment lost 5 bases and the J segment 3 bases; nucleotides outside the gene matches: 4. CDR3 sequence reads: CASSPGDRGGNTIYF. CDR3 sequence (DNA): TGTGCCAGCAGCCCTGGGGACAGGGGTGGAAACACCATATATTTT.

This clonotype came up once. The genes are TRBV25-1 and TRBJ2-2, with 8 nucleotides matching TRBD1. J was trimmed by 4 bases and V by 11 bases; bases with no gene match: 15. The CDR3 is made up of 16 amino acids. Per germline, CDR1 MGHDK and CDR2 SYGVNS. The CDR3 here is CAWRAGQGRITGELFF. Written as DNA, the CDR3 is TGTGCCTGGAGGGCCGGACAGGGACGGATCACCGGGGAGCTGTTTTTT.

This clonotype was picked up many times. This chain connects TRBV12-3 or TRBV12-4 to TRBJ1-4; TRBD1 might be the D (5 bases). CDR3 length: 15 residues. V was cut by 6 bases and J by 2 bases, with 13 bases left in between. CDR3 coding DNA: TGTGCCAGCAGAGCGCCAGGGTTTACTAATGAAAAACTGTTTTTT. Its translation: CASRAPGFTNEKLFF.

About this clonotype: A much larger clone differs by one base, so this may be a read error. The V call is TRBV5-1, the J call TRBJ1-1; a possible D gene is TRBD1 (5 bases). This CDR3 is built from 14 residues. CDR1 is SGHRS and CDR2 is YFSETQ in the germline V gene. CDR3 in DNA: TGCGCCGGCAGCTGGGGACGGTCAGACACTGAAGCTTTCTTT. It specifies CAGSWGRSDTEAFF. The full variable domain, its missing parts supplied by reference TRBV5-1 and TRBJ1-1, is KAGVTQTPRYLIKTRGQQVTLSCSPISGHRSVSWYQQTPGQGLQFLFEYFSETQRNKGNFPGRFSGRQFSNSRSEMNVSTLELGDSALYLCAGSWGRSDTEAFFGQGTRLTVV.

This clonotype came up many times. V gene TRBV20-1 combines with J gene TRBJ2-6; D is unclear. The ends were cut back, 6 bases at V and 0 bases at J, with 9 bases in the middle. CDR1 is DFQATT and CDR2 is SNEGSKA in the germline V gene (reference sequence). The CDR3 covers 14 residues. CDR3: CSASRNSGANVLTF. CDR3 nucleotides: TGCAGTGCGAGTCGGAACTCTGGGGCCAACGTCCTGACTTTC.

The J gene is TRBJ1-1, the V gene TRBV10-3, with D hard to call. Trimming took 5 bases from V and 9 from J, leaving 22 bases between them. CDR3 length: 15 residues. Looked up from germline, CDR1 is ENHRY and CDR2 is SYGVKD. The CDR3 reads CAISLTLAGGHKAFF. CDR3 in DNA: TGTGCCATCAGTCTTACCTTAGCGGGAGGGCATAAAGCTTTCTTT.

This clonotype occurred many times. The chain is built from TRBV19 and TRBJ1-1, with D hard to call. The CDR3 is 13 residues long. Germline-derived CDR1 and CDR2 are LNHDA and SQIVND (reference sequence). V lost 2 bases and J lost 1, with 5 bases in between. CDR3 loop: CASSISGNTEAFF. The CDR3 DNA is TGTGCCAGTAGTATATCTGGGAACACTGAAGCTTTCTTT.

At least ten counts were recorded for this clonotype. CDR3 region: CASSPSENTIYF. DNA for the CDR3: TGTGCCAGCAGCCCATCCGAAAACACCATATATTTT. The chain employs TRBV12-3 or TRBV12-4 and TRBJ1-3; D not certain. The CDR3 sequence is 12 residues long. Trimming shortened V by 6 bases and J by 6 bases, and 9 bases separated the two germline ends.

The gene calls are TRBV7-2 and TRBJ1-3; D is undetermined. V lost 2 bases, J lost 4 bases, and 9 bases lay in between. This CDR3 is built from 14 residues. CDR1 SGHTA and CDR2 FQGNSA come from the germline V gene. CDR3 amino acids: CASSLTSRGNTIYF. CDR3 coding DNA: TGTGCCAGCAGCTTAACCAGCCGGGGAAACACCATATATTTT.